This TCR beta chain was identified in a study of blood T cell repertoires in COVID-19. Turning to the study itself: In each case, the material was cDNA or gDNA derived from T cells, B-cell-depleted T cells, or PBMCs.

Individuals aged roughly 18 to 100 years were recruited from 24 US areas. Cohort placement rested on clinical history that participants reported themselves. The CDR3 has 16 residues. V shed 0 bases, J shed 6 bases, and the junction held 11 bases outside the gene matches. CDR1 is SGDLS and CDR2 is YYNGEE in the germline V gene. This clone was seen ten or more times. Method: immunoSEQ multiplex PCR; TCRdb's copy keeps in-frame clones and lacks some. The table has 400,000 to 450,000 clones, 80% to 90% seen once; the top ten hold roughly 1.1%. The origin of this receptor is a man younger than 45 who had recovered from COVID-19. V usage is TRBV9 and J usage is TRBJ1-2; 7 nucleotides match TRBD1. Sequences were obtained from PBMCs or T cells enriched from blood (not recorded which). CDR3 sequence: CASSVAQQGDWDGYTF. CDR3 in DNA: TGTGCCAGCAGCGTAGCTCAGCAGGGGGATTGGGATGGCTACACCTTC.